Below are 8 T cell receptor beta chains sequenced from a single sample in a study of T cell repertoires in cytomegalovirus infection. One entry per CDR3 protein, called by TCRdb with MiXCR from the reads. The profile shows about 490,000 distinct CDR3 sequences, approximately 26% of them singletons. The sequenced sample was PBMCs. These receptors came from a human donor in good health (CMV status not recorded). Some clones in this sample may be carry-over from other donors' samples.

This clonotype was picked up a small number of times. V gene TRBV14 combines with J gene TRBJ2-1, with D tentatively TRBD2 (5 bases). The CDR3 covers 20 residues. The V gene's germline CDR1 is SGHDN and CDR2 FVKESK. V was cut by 0 bases and J by 0 bases, with 21 bases left in between. In DNA, the CDR3 is TGTGCCAGCAGCCAAGATAGTTTCGGACTCCTGACGGGCTCCTACAATGAGCAGTTCTTC. Protein sequence: CASSQDSFGLLTGSYNEQFF.

V is TRBV2 and J is TRBJ1-1; D not resolved. V gave up 6 bases and J gave up 1 base, with 9 bases separating them. The CDR3 runs 13 residues. Germline lookup yields CDR1 SNHLY and CDR2 FYNNEI. Here the CDR3 DNA reads TGTGCCAGCAGCGTGACGGCGAACACTGAAGCTTTCTTT. Protein: CASSVTANTEAFF.

This chain links TRBV11-3 with TRBJ2-3, with D perhaps assigned TRBD1 or TRBD2 (5 bases each). Trimming took off 1 base at V and 2 bases at J, with 10 bases between the two ends. Germline V gene sequence: CDR1 SGHNT, CDR2 YENEEA. There are 15 residues in the CDR3. CDR3 loop: CASSLVWDDTDTQYF. The CDR3 coding sequence is TGTGCCAGCAGCTTAGTTTGGGACGACACAGATACGCAGTATTTT.

This chain links TRBV18 with TRBJ2-3, with 7 bases matching TRBD2. The V segment lost 5 bases and the J segment 3 bases; nucleotides outside the gene matches: 2. This CDR3 has 13 residues. CDR1 and CDR2 (germline): KGHSH, LQKENI. Here the CDR3 reads CASSRRETDTQYF. The DNA for the CDR3 is TGTGCCAGCTCAAGGCGGGAGACAGATACGCAGTATTTT.

The sample holds many counts of this clonotype. The rearrangement uses TRBV7-2 and TRBJ2-7; 7 positions agree with TRBD1. V shed 2 bases and J 0 bases; nucleotides not matched to a gene: 10. CDR1 and CDR2 from the germline V gene are SGHTA and FQGNSA. The CDR3 is 17 residues long. CDR3 loop: CASSLYTGATSSYEQYV. The CDR3, as DNA: TGTGCCAGCAGCTTATACACAGGGGCGACGAGCTCCTACGAGCAGTACGTC.

This chain uses TRBV20-1 with TRBJ2-7; TRBD2 agrees at 11 bases. Losses at the gene ends were 0 bases for V and 7 bases for J; bases not matched to a gene: 8. The CDR3 extends over 15 amino acids. CDR1 is DFQATT and CDR2 is SNEGSKA in the germline V gene (reference sequence). CDR3 in DNA: TGCAGTGCTAGAGAGGTTCTAGCGGGAGGCGGGGAGCAGTACTTC. It codes for CSAREVLAGGGEQYF.

This clonotype was observed a handful of times. V usage is TRBV7-8 and J usage is TRBJ1-4; D gene uncertain. Germline V gene sequence: CDR1 SGHVS, CDR2 FQNEAQ. V lost 2 bases to trimming and J lost 8 bases, with 12 bases between them. The CDR3 is 14 residues long. The CDR3 loop is CASSLRKHGEKLFF. Written as DNA, the CDR3 is TGTGCCAGCAGCTTACGCAAGCACGGGGAAAAACTGTTTTTT. The full variable domain, in which reference TRBV7-8 and TRBJ1-4 provide the parts outside the CDR3, is GAGVSQSPRYKVAKRGQDVALRCDPISGHVSLFWYQQALGQGPEFLTYFQNEAQLDKSGLPSDRFFAERPEGSVSTLKIQRTQQEDSAVYLCASSLRKHGEKLFFGSGTQLSVL.

This chain connects TRBV7-9 to TRBJ1-2; D remains unclear. In germline, CDR1 is SEHNR, CDR2 FQNEAQ (reference sequence). The CDR3 spans 16 residues. V was trimmed by 5 bases and J by 2 bases, leaving 18 bases between them. CDR3 region: CASSRRIGRHNYGYTF. The CDR3 DNA reads as TGTGCCAGCAGCCGCAGGATCGGACGCCACAACTATGGCTACACCTTC. Full variable domain (missing parts from reference TRBV7-9 and TRBJ1-2): DTGVSQNPRHKITKRGQNVTFRCDPISEHNRLYWYRQTLGQGPEFLTYFQNEAQLEKSRLLSDRFSAERPKGSFSTLEIQRTEQGDSAMYLCASSRRIGRHNYGYTFGSGTRLTVV.